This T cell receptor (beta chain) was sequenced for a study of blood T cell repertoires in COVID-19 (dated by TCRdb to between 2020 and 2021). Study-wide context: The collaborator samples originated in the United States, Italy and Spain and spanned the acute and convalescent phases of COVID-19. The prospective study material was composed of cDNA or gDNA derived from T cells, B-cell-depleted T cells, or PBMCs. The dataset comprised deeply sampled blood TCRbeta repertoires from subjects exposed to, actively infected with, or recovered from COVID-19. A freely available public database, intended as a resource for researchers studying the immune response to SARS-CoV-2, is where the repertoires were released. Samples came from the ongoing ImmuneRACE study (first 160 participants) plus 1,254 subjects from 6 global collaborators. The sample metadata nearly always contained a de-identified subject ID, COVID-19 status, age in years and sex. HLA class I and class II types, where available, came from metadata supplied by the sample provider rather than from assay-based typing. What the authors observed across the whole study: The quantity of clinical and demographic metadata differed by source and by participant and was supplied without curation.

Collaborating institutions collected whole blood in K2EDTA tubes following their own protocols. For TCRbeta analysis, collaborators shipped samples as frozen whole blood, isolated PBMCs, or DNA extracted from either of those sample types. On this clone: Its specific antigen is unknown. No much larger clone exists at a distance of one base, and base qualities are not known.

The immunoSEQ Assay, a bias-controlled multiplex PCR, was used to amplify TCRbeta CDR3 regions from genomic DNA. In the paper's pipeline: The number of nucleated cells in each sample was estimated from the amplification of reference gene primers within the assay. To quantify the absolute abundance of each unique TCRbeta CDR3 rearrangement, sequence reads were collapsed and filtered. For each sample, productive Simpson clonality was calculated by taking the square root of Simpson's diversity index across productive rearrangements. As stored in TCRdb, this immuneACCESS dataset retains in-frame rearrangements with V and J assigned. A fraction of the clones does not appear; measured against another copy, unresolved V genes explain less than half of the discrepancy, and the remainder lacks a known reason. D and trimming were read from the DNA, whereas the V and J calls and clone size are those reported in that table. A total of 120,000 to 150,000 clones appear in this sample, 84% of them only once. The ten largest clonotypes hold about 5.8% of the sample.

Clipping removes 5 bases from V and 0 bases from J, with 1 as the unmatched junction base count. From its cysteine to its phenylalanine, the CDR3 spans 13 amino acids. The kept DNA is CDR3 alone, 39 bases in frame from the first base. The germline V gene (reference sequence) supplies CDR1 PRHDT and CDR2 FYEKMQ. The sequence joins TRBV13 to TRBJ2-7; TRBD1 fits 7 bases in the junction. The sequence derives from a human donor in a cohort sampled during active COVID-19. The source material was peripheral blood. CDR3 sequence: CASSPGGSYEQYF. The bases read TGTGCCAGCAGCCCAGGGGGCTCCTACGAGCAGTACTTC.